Listed below are T cell receptor beta chains from one sample, sequenced in a study of regulatory T cells in long-lasting Graves disease. TCRdb reprocessed the multiplex PCR reads with MiXCR, giving one entry per CDR3 protein. The sample holds just over 600,000 distinct CDR3 sequences, roughly 15% seen once. The data were also submitted as part of a second study, on T cells in Graves' hyperthyroidism and ophthalmopathy.

Sequencing used peripheral blood mononuclear cells (PBMCs), obtained at new diagnosis, from a patient treated with antithyroid drugs. These TCRs come from a woman aged 30 to 39 with Graves disease. CDR3s include the opening cysteine and the closing phenylalanine or tryptophan. The order of the fields is J gene, V gene, D gene, clone size, CDR3 protein, CDR3 DNA. The D gene is left open where the match is weak. Expanded clones are given a class, and other clones once, few, many or no size at all.

TRBJ1-5 TRBV24-1 . few CATSSFGSNQPQHF TGTGCCACCTCGAGTTTTGGGAGCAATCAGCCCCAGCATTTT
TRBJ2-2 TRBV11-2 . . CASSLDPDYTGELFF TGTGCCAGCAGCTTAGATCCAGACTACACCGGGGAGCTGTTTTTT
TRBJ2-5 TRBV7-9 . many CASSPAGPPNAQYF TGTGCCAGCAGCCCAGCCGGACCCCCAAATGCCCAGTACTTC
TRBJ1-1 TRBV5-1 . . CVSSLGLRGTEAFF TGCGTCAGCAGCCTGGGACTGAGGGGCACTGAAGCTTTCTTT
TRBJ2-3 TRBV2 . . CASKRVDTQYF TGTGCCAGCAAGAGGGTAGATACGCAGTATTTT
TRBJ1-1 TRBV3-1 . many CACGRANTEAFF TGTGCCTGCGGGCGGGCTAACACTGAAGCTTTCTTT
TRBJ1-5 TRBV28 . many CASSPQGPQHF TGTGCCAGCAGTCCTCAGGGGCCCCAGCATTTT
TRBJ2-1 TRBV7-2 . . CASTLGVYYNEQFF TGTGCCAGCACCCTGGGGGTATACTACAATGAGCAGTTCTTC
TRBJ1-1 TRBV3-1 . many CASSLMPGGMNTEAFF TGTGCCAGCAGCCTGATGCCCGGCGGTATGAACACTGAAGCTTTCTTT
TRBJ2-3 TRBV5-6 . many CASSSTGTPPSTDTQYF TGTGCCAGCAGCTCAACAGGGACCCCCCCTAGCACAGATACGCAGTATTTT
TRBJ2-3 TRBV12-3/TRBV12-4 . . CVSSPQVYTDTQYF TGTGTCAGTAGCCCCCAAGTCTACACAGATACGCAGTATTTT
TRBJ2-7 TRBV19 TRBD2 . CASSTAGGAYEQYF TGTGCCAGTAGTACTGCGGGAGGGGCCTACGAGCAGTACTTC
TRBJ2-5 TRBV7-9 . many CASSLVGGGTQYF TGTGCCAGCAGCTTAGTTGGCGGTGGGACCCAGTACTTC
TRBJ2-5 TRBV7-8 . . CASSLEGEETQYF TGTGCCAGCAGCTTAGAGGGCGAAGAGACCCAGTACTTC
TRBJ2-7 TRBV20-1 . many CSATSWASYEQYF TGCAGTGCCACCAGCTGGGCCTCCTACGAGCAGTACTTC
TRBJ1-1 TRBV2 TRBD1 few CASGAGGILTEAFF TGTGCCAGTGGGGCAGGGGGCATATTAACTGAAGCTTTCTTT
TRBJ2-7 TRBV29-1 TRBD1 . CSVTGTGTYEQYF TGCAGCGTTACCGGGACAGGGACCTACGAGCAGTACTTC
TRBJ2-7 TRBV20-1 . . CSARGRSTTYEQYF TGCAGTGCTAGAGGAAGAAGTACCACCTACGAGCAGTACTTC
TRBJ1-1 TRBV5-1 TRBD1 many CASTGTGGRTEAFF TGCGCCAGCACCGGGACAGGGGGAAGGACTGAAGCTTTCTTT
TRBJ2-3 TRBV5-1 . . CASNPDGLIRGSDTQYF TGCGCCAGCAACCCCGATGGACTCATCCGGGGCTCAGATACGCAGTATTTT
TRBJ2-7 TRBV30 . many CAWSVGLVPYEQYF TGTGCCTGGAGTGTCGGGCTAGTCCCCTACGAGCAGTACTTC
TRBJ2-7 TRBV7-9 TRBD1 . CASSQRGQGSYEQYF TGTGCCAGCAGCCAAAGGGGACAGGGATCATACGAGCAGTACTTC
TRBJ2-7 TRBV6-1 . few CASMWDEEQYF TGTGCCAGCATGTGGGACGAAGAGCAGTACTTC
TRBJ2-7 TRBV5-1 TRBD2 many CASSGGLAGPSYEQYF TGCGCCAGCAGCGGGGGACTAGCGGGGCCCTCCTACGAGCAGTACTTC
TRBJ2-3 TRBV27 . many CASSRESSEGPDTQYF TGTGCCAGCAGTCGAGAGTCGAGCGAGGGCCCAGATACGCAGTATTTT
TRBJ2-1 TRBV12-5 . many CASGLERQTYNEQFF TGTGCTAGTGGTTTGGAGAGACAGACCTACAATGAGCAGTTCTTC
TRBJ1-1 TRBV7-9 . many CASTPRAGAAEAFF TGTGCCAGCACCCCCAGGGCGGGGGCAGCTGAAGCTTTCTTT
TRBJ2-5 TRBV30 TRBD1 many CAWSGRGQEETQYF TGTGCCTGGAGTGGCCGGGGACAGGAAGAGACCCAGTACTTC